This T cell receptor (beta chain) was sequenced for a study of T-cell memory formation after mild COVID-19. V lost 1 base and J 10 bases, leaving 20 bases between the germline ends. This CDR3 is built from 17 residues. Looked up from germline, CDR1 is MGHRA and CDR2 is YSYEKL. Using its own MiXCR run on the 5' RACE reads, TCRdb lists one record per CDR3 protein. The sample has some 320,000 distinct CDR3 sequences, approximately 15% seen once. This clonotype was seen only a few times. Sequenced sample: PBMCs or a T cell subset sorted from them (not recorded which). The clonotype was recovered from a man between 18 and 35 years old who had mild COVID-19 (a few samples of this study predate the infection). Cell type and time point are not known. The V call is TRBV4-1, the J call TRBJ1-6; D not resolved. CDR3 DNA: TGCGCCAGCAGCCAAGTATTTCGCGTGGAGTCTTGGTCACCCCTCCACTTT. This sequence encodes CASSQVFRVESWSPLHF.